Presented here are 7 T cell receptor beta chains from one specimen sequenced in a study of T-cell reconstitution after alpha-beta-depleted transplantation in children. Preparing the TCRbeta library involved the use of unique molecular identifiers. Each CDR3 protein gets one entry after TCRdb re-called the PCR reads with MiXCR. The repertoire holds 170,000 or so distinct CDR3 sequences, with about 6.8% as singletons. Sequencing used PBMCs from the stem cell graft donor, obtained from the stem cell graft. All receptors derive from a human donor who donated a stem cell graft to a child with Wiskott-Aldrich syndrome.

The chain couples TRBV19 to TRBJ2-6; 7 positions agree with TRBD1. The length of the CDR3 is 20 residues. Germline V gene data show CDR1 as LNHDA and CDR2 as SQIVND (reference sequence). V trimming: 4 bases; J trimming: 0 bases; junction bases outside the gene matches: 15. The CDR3 DNA reads TGTGCCAGTAGTACAACCCCGGGACAGAGAACCTACTCTGGGGCCAACGTCCTGACTTTC. Translated: CASSTTPGQRTYSGANVLTF.

The chain links TRBV7-2 to TRBJ2-2, with 8 bases lining up with TRBD2. The V gene end was trimmed by 5 bases and the J gene end by 7 bases; junction bases not matched to a gene: 3. This CDR3 region has 13 residues. Germline-derived CDR1 and CDR2 are SGHTA and FQGNSA. CDR3 amino acids: CASSAGGVGELFF. CDR3 DNA sequence: TGTGCCAGCAGCGCCGGGGGGGTCGGGGAGCTGTTTTTT. The entire variable domain, with the rest obtained from reference TRBV7-2 and TRBJ2-2, is as follows: GAGVSQSPSNKVTEKGKDVELRCDPISGHTALYWYRQSLGQGLEFLIYFQGNSAPDKSGLPSDRFSAERTGGSVSTLTIQRTQQEDSAVYLCASSAGGVGELFFGEGSRLTVL.

This clonotype was seen repeatedly, ten times or more. The V call is TRBV5-1, the J call TRBJ1-1; maybe TRBD1 (5 bases). The CDR3 has 14 residues. Trimming left V 0 bases short and J 1 base short, with 7 bases between. Per germline, CDR1 SGHRS and CDR2 YFSETQ. As DNA, the CDR3 is TGCGCCAGCAGCTTGGAAGGGGCGAACACTGAAGCTTTCTTT. Translated, it gives CASSLEGANTEAFF.

This clonotype was observed at least ten times. The chain recombines TRBV7-2 with TRBJ1-3; D is undetermined. Trimming removed 5 bases at V and 0 bases at J, with 8 bases between. Germline V lookup: CDR1 SGHTA, CDR2 FQGNSA. The CDR3 spans 14 residues. The DNA for the CDR3 is TGTGCCAGCAGCCAACATAGCTCTGGAAACACCATATATTTT. Translating gives CASSQHSSGNTIYF.

This clonotype has a handful of counts. The V call is TRBV4-3, the J call TRBJ2-3, with TRBD2 identical over 7 bases. The germline CDR1 and CDR2 sequences are LGHNA and YSLEER. Germline trimming cut 0 bases from V and 8 bases from J; bases unmatched to any gene: 5. The CDR3 has 14 amino acids. The chain's CDR3 is CASSQEGGGATQYF. The CDR3 region has the DNA TGCGCCAGCAGCCAAGAGGGGGGAGGGGCTACGCAGTATTTT.

This clonotype was detected only once. V gene TRBV5-1 combines with J gene TRBJ2-5, with D maybe TRBD2 (6 bases). Deletions cut 4 bases from V and 5 bases from J, with 18 bases between. CDR1 and CDR2 from the germline V gene are SGHRS and YFSETQ. There are 15 residues in the CDR3. The DNA of the CDR3 is TGCGCCAGCAGCGGAGGGATCCCCCGGGGCGAGACCCAGTACTTC. Encoded protein: CASSGGIPRGETQYF.

This clonotype was found many times. CDR3 in amino acids: CASSISDGTTTDTQYF. For the CDR3, the DNA is TGTGCCAGCAGCATCTCCGATGGGACTACCACAGATACGCAGTATTTT. The J gene is TRBJ2-3, the V gene TRBV6-5; 7 positions agree with TRBD2. CDR3 size: 16 residues. The V gene end was trimmed by 6 bases and the J gene end by 2 bases; junction bases not matched to a gene: 11. Germline lookup yields CDR1 MNHEY and CDR2 SVGAGI.